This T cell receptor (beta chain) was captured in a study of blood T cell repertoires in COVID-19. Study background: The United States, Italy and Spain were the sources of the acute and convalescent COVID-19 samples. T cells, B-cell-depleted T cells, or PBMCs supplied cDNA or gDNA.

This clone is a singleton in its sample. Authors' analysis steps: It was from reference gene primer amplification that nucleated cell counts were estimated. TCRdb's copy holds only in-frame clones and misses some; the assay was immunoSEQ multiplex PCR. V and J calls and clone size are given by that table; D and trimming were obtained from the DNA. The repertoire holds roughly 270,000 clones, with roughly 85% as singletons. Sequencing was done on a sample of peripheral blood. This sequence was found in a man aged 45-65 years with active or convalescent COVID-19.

CDR3 bases: TGTGCCATCAGGCCCTCAAGCGGTAGGGGCTACACCTTC. This encodes CAIRPSSGRGYTF. The chain links TRBV10-3 to TRBJ1-2; D unresolved. V was pared by 6 bases and J by 8 bases, with 16 bases between. Germline loops: CDR1 ENHRY, CDR2 SYGVKD. The CDR3 sequence is 13 residues long.